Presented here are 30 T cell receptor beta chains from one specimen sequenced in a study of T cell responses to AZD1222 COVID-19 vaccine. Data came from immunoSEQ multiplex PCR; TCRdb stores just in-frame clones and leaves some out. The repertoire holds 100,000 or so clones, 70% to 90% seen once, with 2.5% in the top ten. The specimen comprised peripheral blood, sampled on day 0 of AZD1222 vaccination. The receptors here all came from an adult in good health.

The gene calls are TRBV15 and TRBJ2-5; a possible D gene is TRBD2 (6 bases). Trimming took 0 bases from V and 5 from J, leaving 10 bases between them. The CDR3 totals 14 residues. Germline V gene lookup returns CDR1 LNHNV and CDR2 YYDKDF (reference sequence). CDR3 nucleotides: TGTGCCACCAGCAGAGACAGGGAGGTGGAGACCCAGTACTTC. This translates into CATSRDREVETQYF. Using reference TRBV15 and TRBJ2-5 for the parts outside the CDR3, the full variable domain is DAMVIQNPRYQVTQFGKPVTLSCSQTLNHNVMYWYQQKSSQAPKLLFHYYDKDFNNEADTPDNFQSRRPNTSFCFLDIRSPGLGDTAMYLCATSRDREVETQYFGPGTRLLVL.

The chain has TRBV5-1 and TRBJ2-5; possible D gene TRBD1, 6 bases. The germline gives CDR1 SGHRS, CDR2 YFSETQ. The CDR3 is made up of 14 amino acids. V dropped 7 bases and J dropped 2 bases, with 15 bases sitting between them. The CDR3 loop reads CASGGGLKQETQYF. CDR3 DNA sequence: TGCGCCAGCGGGGGCGGCCTCAAACAAGAGACCCAGTACTTC.

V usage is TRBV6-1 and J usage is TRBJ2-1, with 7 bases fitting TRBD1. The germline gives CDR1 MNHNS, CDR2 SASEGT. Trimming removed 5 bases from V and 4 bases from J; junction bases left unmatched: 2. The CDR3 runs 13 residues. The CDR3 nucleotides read TGTGCCAGCAGTTGGGACAGTTACAATGAGCAGTTCTTC. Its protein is CASSWDSYNEQFF.

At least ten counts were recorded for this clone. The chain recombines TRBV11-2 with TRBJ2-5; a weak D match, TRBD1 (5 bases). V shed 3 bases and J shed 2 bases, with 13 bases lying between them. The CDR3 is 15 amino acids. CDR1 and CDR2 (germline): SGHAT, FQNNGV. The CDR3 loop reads CASSFNPGPQETQYF. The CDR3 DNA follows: TGTGCCAGCAGCTTTAACCCAGGGCCTCAAGAGACCCAGTACTTC.

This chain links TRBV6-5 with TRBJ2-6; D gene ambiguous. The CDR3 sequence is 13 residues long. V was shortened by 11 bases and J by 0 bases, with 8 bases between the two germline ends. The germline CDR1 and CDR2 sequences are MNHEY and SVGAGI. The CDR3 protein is CAHSSSGANVLTF. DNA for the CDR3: TGTGCCCACTCGAGCTCTGGGGCCAACGTCCTGACTTTC.

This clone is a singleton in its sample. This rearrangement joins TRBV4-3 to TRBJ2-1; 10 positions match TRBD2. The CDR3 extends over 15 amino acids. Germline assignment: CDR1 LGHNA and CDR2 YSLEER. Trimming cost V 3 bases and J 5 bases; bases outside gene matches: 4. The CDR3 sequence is CASSHSLAGNNEQFF. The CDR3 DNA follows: TGCGCCAGCAGCCATTCACTAGCGGGGAACAATGAGCAGTTCTTC.

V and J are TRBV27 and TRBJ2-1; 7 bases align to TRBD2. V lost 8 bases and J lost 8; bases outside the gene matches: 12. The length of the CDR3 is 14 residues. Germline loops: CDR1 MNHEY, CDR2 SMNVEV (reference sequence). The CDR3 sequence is CASVPTSGEDEQFF. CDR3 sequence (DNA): TGTGCCAGCGTCCCCACAAGCGGGGAGGATGAGCAGTTCTTC.

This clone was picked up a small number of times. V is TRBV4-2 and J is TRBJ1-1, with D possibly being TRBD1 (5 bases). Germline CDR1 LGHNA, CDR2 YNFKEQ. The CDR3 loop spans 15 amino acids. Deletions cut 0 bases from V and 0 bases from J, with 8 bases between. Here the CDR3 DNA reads TGTGCCAGCAGCCAAGACCGGGGGTTGAACACTGAAGCTTTCTTT. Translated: CASSQDRGLNTEAFF.

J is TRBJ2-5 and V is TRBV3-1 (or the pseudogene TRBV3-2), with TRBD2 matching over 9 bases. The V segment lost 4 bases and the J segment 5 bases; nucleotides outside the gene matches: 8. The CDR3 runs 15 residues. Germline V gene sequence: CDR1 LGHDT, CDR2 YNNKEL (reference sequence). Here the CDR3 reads CASSRLGLARETQYF. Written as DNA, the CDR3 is TGTGCCAGCAGCCGTCTAGGACTAGCGCGGGAGACCCAGTACTTC.

This CDR3 is CASGDRGVHEQFF. The CDR3, as DNA: TGCGCCAGCGGGGACAGGGGAGTTCATGAGCAGTTCTTC. The J gene is TRBJ2-1, the V gene TRBV10-2; 10 bases match TRBD1. J gave up 8 bases and V 8 bases, and 6 bases lay outside the gene matches. The germline CDR1 and CDR2 sequences are WSHSY and SAAADI. The CDR3 spans 13 residues.

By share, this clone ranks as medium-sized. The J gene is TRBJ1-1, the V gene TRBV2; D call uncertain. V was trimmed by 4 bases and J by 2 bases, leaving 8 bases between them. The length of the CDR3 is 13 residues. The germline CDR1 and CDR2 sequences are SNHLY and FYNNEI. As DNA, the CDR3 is TGTGCCAGCAGTGTTCTGGAAAACACTGAAGCTTTCTTT. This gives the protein CASSVLENTEAFF. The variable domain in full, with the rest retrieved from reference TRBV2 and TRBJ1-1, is EPEVTQTPSHQVTQMGQEVILRCVPISNHLYFYWYRQILGQKVEFLVSFYNNEISEKSEIFDDQFSVERPDGSNFTLKIRSTKLEDSAMYFCASSVLENTEAFFGQGTRLTVV.

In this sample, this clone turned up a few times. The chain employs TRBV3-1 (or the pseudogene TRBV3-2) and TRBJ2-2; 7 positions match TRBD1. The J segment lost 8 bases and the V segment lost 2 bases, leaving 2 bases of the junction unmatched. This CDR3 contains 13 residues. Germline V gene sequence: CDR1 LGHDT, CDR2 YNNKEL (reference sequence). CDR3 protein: CASSQYRGGELFF. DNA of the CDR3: TGTGCCAGCAGCCAATACAGGGGAGGGGAGCTGTTTTTT.

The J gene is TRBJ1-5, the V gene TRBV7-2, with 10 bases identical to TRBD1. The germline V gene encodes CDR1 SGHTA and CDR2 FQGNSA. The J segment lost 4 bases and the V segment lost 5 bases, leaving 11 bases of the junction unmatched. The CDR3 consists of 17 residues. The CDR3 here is CASSVDRGLLNNQPQHF. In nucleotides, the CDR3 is TGTGCCAGCAGCGTAGACAGGGGGCTGCTCAATAATCAGCCCCAGCATTTT.

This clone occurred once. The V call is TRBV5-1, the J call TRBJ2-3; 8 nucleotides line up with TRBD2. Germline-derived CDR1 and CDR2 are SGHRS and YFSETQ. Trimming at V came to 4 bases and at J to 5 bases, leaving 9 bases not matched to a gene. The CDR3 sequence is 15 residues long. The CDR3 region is CASSQAPGGQDTQYF. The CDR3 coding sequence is TGCGCCAGCAGCCAGGCCCCGGGGGGGCAAGATACGCAGTATTTT.

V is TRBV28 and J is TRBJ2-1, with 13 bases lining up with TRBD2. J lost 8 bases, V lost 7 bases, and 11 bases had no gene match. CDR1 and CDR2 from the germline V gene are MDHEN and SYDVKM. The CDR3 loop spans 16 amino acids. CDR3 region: CASTPFGGLAGDEQFF. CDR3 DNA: TGTGCCAGCACCCCCTTCGGTGGACTAGCGGGAGATGAGCAGTTCTTC.

CDR3 in amino acids: CASSSKQGGEAFF. CDR3 bases: TGTGCCAGCAGCTCAAAACAGGGGGGGGAAGCTTTCTTT. The J gene is TRBJ1-1, the V gene TRBV7-2, with TRBD1 matching over 8 bases. Germline V gene lookup returns CDR1 SGHTA and CDR2 FQGNSA. Trimming cost V 4 bases and J 8 bases; bases outside gene matches: 6. The CDR3 is 13 amino acids.

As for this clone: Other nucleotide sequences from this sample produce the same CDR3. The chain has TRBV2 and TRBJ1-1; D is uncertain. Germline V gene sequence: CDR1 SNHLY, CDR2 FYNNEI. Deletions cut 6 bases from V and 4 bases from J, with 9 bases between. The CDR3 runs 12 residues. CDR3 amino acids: CASSVAGTEAFF. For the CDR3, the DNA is TGTGCCAGCAGCGTCGCGGGCACTGAAGCTTTCTTT. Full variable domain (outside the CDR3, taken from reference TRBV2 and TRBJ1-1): EPEVTQTPSHQVTQMGQEVILRCVPISNHLYFYWYRQILGQKVEFLVSFYNNEISEKSEIFDDQFSVERPDGSNFTLKIRSTKLEDSAMYFCASSVAGTEAFFGQGTRLTVV.

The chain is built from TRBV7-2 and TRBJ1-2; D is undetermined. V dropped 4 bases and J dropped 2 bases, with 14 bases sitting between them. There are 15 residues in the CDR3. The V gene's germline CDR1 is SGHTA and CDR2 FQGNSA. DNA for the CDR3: TGTGCCAGCAGCTACCCTGGGAACACCAACTATGGCTACACCTTC. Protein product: CASSYPGNTNYGYTF.

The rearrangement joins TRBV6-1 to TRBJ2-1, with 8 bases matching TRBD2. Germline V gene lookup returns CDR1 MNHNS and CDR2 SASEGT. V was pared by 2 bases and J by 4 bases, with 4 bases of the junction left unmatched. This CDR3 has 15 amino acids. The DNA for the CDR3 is TGTGCCAGCAGTGAAAACGGGGGGGCTTACAATGAGCAGTTCTTC. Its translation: CASSENGGAYNEQFF.

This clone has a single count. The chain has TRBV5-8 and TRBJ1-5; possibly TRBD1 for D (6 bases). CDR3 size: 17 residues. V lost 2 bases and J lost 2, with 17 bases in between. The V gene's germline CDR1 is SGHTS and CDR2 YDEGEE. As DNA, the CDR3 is TGTGCCAGCAGCTTCGGACAGCACATTTTCGGCAATCAGCCCCAGCATTTT. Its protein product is CASSFGQHIFGNQPQHF.

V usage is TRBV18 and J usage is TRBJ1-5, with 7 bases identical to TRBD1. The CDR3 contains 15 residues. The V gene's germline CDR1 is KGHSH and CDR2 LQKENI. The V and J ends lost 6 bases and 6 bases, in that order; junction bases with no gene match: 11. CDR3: CASSPEGGWGQPQHF. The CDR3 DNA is TGTGCCAGCTCCCCAGAAGGGGGCTGGGGTCAGCCCCAGCATTTT.

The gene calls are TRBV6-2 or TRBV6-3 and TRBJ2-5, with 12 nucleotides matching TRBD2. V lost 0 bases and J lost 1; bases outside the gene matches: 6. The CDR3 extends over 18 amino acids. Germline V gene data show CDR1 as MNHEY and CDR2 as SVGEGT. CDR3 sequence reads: CASSYSPPSGGAQETQYF. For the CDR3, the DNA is TGTGCCAGCAGTTACTCCCCCCCTAGCGGGGGGGCCCAAGAGACCCAGTACTTC.

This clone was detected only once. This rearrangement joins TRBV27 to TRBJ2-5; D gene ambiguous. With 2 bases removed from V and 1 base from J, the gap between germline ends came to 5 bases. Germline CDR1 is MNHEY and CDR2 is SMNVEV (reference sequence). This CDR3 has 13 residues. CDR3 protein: CASSLNFQETQYF. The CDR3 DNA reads TGTGCCAGCAGTTTAAACTTCCAAGAGACCCAGTACTTC.

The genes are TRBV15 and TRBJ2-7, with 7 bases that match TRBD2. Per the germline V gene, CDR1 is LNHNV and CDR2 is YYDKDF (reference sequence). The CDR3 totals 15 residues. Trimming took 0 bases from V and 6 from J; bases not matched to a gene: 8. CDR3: CATSRDFAGVSEQYF. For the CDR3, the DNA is TGTGCCACCAGCAGAGATTTCGCGGGGGTCTCCGAGCAGTACTTC.

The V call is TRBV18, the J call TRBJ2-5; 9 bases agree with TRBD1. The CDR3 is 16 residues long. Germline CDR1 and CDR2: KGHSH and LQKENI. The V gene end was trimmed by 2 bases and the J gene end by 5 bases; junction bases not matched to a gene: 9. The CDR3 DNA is TGTGCCAGCTCACCATCGAACAGGGGGCCGAGCGAGACCCAGTACTTC. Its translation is CASSPSNRGPSETQYF.

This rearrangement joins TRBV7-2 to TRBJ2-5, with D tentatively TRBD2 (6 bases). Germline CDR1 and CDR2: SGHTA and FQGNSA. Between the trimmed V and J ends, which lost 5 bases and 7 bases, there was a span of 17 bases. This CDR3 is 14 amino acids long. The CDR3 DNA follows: TGTGCCAGCAGCAACGACGGGGAGGTCGGGACCCAGTACTTC. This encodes CASSNDGEVGTQYF. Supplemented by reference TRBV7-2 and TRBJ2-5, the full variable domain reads GAGVSQSPSNKVTEKGKDVELRCDPISGHTALYWYRQSLGQGLEFLIYFQGNSAPDKSGLPSDRFSAERTGGSVSTLTIQRTQQEDSAVYLCASSNDGEVGTQYFGPGTRLLVL.

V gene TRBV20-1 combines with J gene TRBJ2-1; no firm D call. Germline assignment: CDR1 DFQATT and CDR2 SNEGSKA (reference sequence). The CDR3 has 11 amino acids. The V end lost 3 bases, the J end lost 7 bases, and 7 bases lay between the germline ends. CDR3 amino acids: CSASSGNEQFF. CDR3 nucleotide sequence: TGCAGTGCTAGTTCCGGTAATGAGCAGTTCTTC.

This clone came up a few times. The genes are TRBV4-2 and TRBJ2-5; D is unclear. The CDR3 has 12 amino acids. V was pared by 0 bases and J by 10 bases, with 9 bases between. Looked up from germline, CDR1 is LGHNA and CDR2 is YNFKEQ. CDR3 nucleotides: TGTGCCAGCAGCCAAGATTTAGTCCGCCAGTACTTC. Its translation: CASSQDLVRQYF.

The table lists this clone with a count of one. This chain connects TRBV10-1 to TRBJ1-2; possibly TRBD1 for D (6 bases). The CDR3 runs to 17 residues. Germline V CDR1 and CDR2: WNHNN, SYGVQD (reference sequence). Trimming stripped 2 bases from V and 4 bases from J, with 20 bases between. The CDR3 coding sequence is TGCGCCAGCAGTGAGCTGGTTACAACCACAGGGTTCTATGGCTACACCTTC. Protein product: CASSELVTTTGFYGYTF.

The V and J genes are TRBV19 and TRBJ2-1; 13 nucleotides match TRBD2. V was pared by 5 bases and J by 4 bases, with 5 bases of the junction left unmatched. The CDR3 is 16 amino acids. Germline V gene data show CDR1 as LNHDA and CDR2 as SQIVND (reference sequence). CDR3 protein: CASSPGTSGIYNEQFF. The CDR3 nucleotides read TGTGCCAGTAGTCCAGGGACTAGCGGGATATACAATGAGCAGTTCTTC.